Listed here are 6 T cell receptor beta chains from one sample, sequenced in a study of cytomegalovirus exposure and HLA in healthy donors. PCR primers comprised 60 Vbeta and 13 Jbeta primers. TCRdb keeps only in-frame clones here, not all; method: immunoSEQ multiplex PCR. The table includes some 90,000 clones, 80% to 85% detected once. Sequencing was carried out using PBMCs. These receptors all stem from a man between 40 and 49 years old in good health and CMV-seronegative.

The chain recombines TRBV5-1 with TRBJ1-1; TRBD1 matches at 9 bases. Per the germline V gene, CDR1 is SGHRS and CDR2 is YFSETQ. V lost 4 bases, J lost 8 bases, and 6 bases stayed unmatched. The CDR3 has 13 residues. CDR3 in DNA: TGCGCCAGCAGCACCGGGACAGGGAGAGAAGCTTTCTTT. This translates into CASSTGTGREAFF.

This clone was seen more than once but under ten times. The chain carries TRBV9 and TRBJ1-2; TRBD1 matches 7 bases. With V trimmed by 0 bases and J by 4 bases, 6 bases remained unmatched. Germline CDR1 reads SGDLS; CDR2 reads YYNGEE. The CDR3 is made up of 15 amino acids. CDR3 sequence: CASSVGGQATYGYTF. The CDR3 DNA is TGTGCCAGCAGCGTAGGAGGACAGGCCACCTATGGCTACACCTTC. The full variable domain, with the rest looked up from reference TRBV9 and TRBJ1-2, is DSGVTQTPKHLITATGQRVTLRCSPRSGDLSVYWYQQSLDQGLQFLIQYYNGEERAKGNILERFSAQQFPDLHSELNLSSLELGDSALYFCASSVGGQATYGYTFGSGTRLTVV.

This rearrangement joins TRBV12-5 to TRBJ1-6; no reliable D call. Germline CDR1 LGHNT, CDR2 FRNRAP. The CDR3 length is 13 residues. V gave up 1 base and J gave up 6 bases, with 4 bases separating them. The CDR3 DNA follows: TGTGCTAGTGGTTTGGGCAGTAATTCACCCCTCCACTTT. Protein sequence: CASGLGSNSPLHF.

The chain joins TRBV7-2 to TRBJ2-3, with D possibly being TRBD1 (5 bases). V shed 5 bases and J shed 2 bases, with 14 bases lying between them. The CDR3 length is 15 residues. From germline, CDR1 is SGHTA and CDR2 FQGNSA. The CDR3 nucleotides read TGTGCCAGCAGCCCCCAGGGATTTGCCACAGATACGCAGTATTTT. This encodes CASSPQGFATDTQYF.

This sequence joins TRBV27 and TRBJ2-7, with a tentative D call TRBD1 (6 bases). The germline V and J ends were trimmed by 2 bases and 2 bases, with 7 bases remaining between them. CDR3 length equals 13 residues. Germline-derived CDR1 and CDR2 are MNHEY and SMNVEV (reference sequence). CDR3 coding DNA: TGTGCCAGCAGTTTAACAGGGACCTACGAGCAGTACTTC. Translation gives CASSLTGTYEQYF.

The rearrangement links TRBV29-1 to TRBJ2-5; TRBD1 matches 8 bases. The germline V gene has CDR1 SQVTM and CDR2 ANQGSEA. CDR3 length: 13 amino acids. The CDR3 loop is CSSTGTGQETQYF. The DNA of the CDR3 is TGCAGTTCGACCGGGACAGGACAAGAGACCCAGTACTTC.